The 21 T cell receptor beta chains in this list originate from one sample, sequenced in a study of cytomegalovirus exposure and HLA in healthy donors. Sequenced by immunoSEQ multiplex PCR; TCRdb stores in-frame clones only, minus some. Of approximately 170,000 clones detected, about 90% appear once; the ten largest clones hold about 2.9%. Sequencing used PBMCs. All receptors come from a woman aged 18 to 35 in good health and CMV-seropositive.

V and J are TRBV19 and TRBJ2-4, with D maybe TRBD1 (5 bases). The germline CDR1 and CDR2 sequences are LNHDA and SQIVND (reference sequence). The CDR3 runs to 15 residues. The CDR3 sequence is CATSIPGGAWGIQYF. Here the CDR3 DNA reads TGTGCTACCAGTATACCCGGTGGGGCTTGGGGCATTCAGTACTTC.

Only one count was recorded for this clone. CDR3 amino acids: CAWSGGRTPEAFF. The DNA of the CDR3 is TGTGCCTGGAGCGGGGGGCGGACTCCTGAAGCTTTCTTT. The gene calls are TRBV30 and TRBJ1-1; D perhaps matches TRBD1 (6 bases). Germline CDR1 and CDR2: GTSNPN and SVGIG (reference sequence). The CDR3 extends over 13 amino acids. Trimming took 3 bases from V and 6 from J, leaving 14 bases between them.

The chain uses TRBV10-3 and TRBJ2-7; D not resolved. The CDR3 length is 12 residues. V lost 5 bases and J lost 5, with 10 bases in between. CDR1 is ENHRY and CDR2 is SYGVKD in the germline V gene. This chain's CDR3 is CAISQGVDEQYF. The DNA of the CDR3 is TGTGCCATCAGTCAAGGAGTCGACGAGCAGTACTTC.

V is TRBV5-4 and J is TRBJ2-3, with a tentative D call TRBD2 (6 bases). The CDR3 is 15 amino acids. Per the germline V gene, CDR1 is SGHNT and CDR2 is YYREEE (reference sequence). Trimming shortened V by 1 base and J by 3 bases, and 12 bases separated the two germline ends. The CDR3 protein is CASSLYGGRTDTQYF. The CDR3 DNA sequence: TGTGCCAGCAGCTTGTACGGGGGAAGGACAGATACGCAGTATTTT.

This chain connects TRBV5-6 to TRBJ1-2; possibly TRBD1 for D (5 bases). This CDR3 is 16 amino acids long. Between the trimmed V and J ends, which lost 0 bases and 4 bases, there was a span of 16 bases. CDR1 is SGHDT, CDR2 YYEEEE, per germline. The CDR3 sequence: CASSLGMTAQLYGYTF. The DNA for the CDR3 is TGTGCCAGCAGCTTGGGGATGACAGCGCAACTCTATGGCTACACCTTC.

The chain joins TRBV9 to TRBJ2-7; 9 bases map to TRBD1. J lost 2 bases, V lost 4 bases, and 4 bases had no gene match. CDR3 length equals 14 residues. Germline V gene data show CDR1 as SGDLS and CDR2 as YYNGEE. CDR3 sequence (DNA): TGTGCCAGCAGCCCCGGGACAGGGACCTACGAGCAGTACTTC. This gives the protein CASSPGTGTYEQYF. The full variable domain, with the rest looked up from reference TRBV9 and TRBJ2-7, is DSGVTQTPKHLITATGQRVTLRCSPRSGDLSVYWYQQSLDQGLQFLIQYYNGEERAKGNILERFSAQQFPDLHSELNLSSLELGDSALYFCASSPGTGTYEQYFGPGTRLTVT.

The sample holds one count of this clone. This chain uses TRBV29-1 with TRBJ1-4; TRBD1 is a possible D gene (5 bases). The V gene's germline CDR1 is SQVTM and CDR2 ANQGSEA. V shed 7 bases and J shed 0 bases, with 15 bases lying between them. This CDR3 is 15 amino acids long. CDR3 in amino acids: CSARRSGPTNEKLFF. CDR3 sequence (DNA): TGCAGCGCAAGACGATCAGGGCCAACTAATGAAAAACTGTTTTTT.

The chain combines TRBV28 with TRBJ1-4; the D is unclear. The CDR3 is 15 amino acids. Germline CDR1 MDHEN, CDR2 SYDVKM. V lost 4 bases, J lost 8 bases, and 17 bases lay in between. CDR3 coding DNA: TGTGCCAGCAGTTACTCAGGAGGAAGGAACGAAAAACTGTTTTTT. Amino acids: CASSYSGGRNEKLFF.

In this sample, this clone turned up a few times. The gene calls are TRBV20-1 and TRBJ2-7, with D perhaps TRBD1 (5 bases). This CDR3 region has 11 residues. Trimming shortened V by 2 bases and J by 4 bases, and 6 bases separated the two germline ends. CDR1 is DFQATT, CDR2 SNEGSKA, per germline (reference sequence). CDR3 bases: TGCAGTGCTAGACAGGGTTACGAGCAGTACTTC. This codes for CSARQGYEQYF.

This chain joins TRBV9 and TRBJ2-7; TRBD2 is a possible D gene (6 bases). V lost 0 bases, J lost 0 bases, and 10 bases lay in between. The CDR3 has 15 amino acids. Germline CDR1 reads SGDLS; CDR2 reads YYNGEE. CDR3 bases: TGTGCCAGCAGCGTAGATGGCGGGACCTCCTACGAGCAGTACTTC. As protein: CASSVDGGTSYEQYF.

This clone was seen only once. This sequence joins TRBV29-1 and TRBJ1-2; D not certain. Trimming removed 4 bases from V and 7 bases from J, with 10 bases in between. This CDR3 region has 11 residues. Germline V gene sequence: CDR1 SQVTM, CDR2 ANQGSEA. Written as DNA, the CDR3 is TGCAGCGTTGGGGCGGGTGGTGGCTACACCTTC. Its protein is CSVGAGGGYTF. Complete variable domain (other parts from reference TRBV29-1 and TRBJ1-2): SAVISQKPSRDICQRGTSLTIQCQVDSQVTMMFWYRQQPGQSLTLIATANQGSEATYESGFVIDKFPISRPNLTFSTLTVSNMSPEDSSIYLCSVGAGGGYTFGSGTRLTVV.

The J gene is TRBJ2-3, the V gene TRBV9, with 12 bases identical to TRBD2. CDR1 is SGDLS and CDR2 is YYNGEE in the germline V gene. The CDR3 is 14 residues long. Losses at the gene ends were 2 bases for V and 11 bases for J; bases not matched to a gene: 6. The DNA for the CDR3 is TGTGCCAGCAGCGTCGCACTAGCGGGAGGAGGGCAGTATTTT. Protein: CASSVALAGGGQYF.

DNA of the CDR3: TGTGCCAGCAGCGCCGGACACGTTCCTACCCTCGAGTACGAGCAGTACTTC. It encodes CASSAGHVPTLEYEQYF. The V and J genes are TRBV9 and TRBJ2-7; the D gene is possibly TRBD1 (5 bases). Deletions cut 3 bases from V and 4 bases from J, with 23 bases between. The germline gives CDR1 SGDLS, CDR2 YYNGEE. This CDR3 spans 17 amino acids.

This chain connects TRBV7-9 to TRBJ2-5; tentative D call: TRBD1 (6 bases). V lost 6 bases to trimming and J lost 0 bases, with 14 bases between them. The CDR3 runs 15 residues. The V gene's germline CDR1 is SEHNR and CDR2 FQNEAQ (reference sequence). The CDR3 DNA reads as TGTGCCAGCAGGGTGAGCGGACAGTACCAAGAGACCCAGTACTTC. It codes for CASRVSGQYQETQYF.

In the case of this clone: Distinct nucleotide sequences in the sample also encode this CDR3. The rearrangement joins TRBV7-9 to TRBJ2-3; no clear D gene. The germline V gene has CDR1 SEHNR and CDR2 FQNEAQ (reference sequence). The CDR3 sequence is 12 residues long. V dropped 2 bases and J dropped 6 bases, with 6 bases sitting between them. DNA for the CDR3: TGTGCCAGCAGCTTACCCTCGGATACGCAGTATTTT. It translates to CASSLPSDTQYF.

The chain joins TRBV4-2 to TRBJ2-7; the match to TRBD1 covers 7 bases. Germline trimming cut 2 bases from V and 7 bases from J; bases unmatched to any gene: 11. The germline CDR1 and CDR2 sequences are LGHNA and YNFKEQ. The CDR3 extends over 15 amino acids. The CDR3 reads CASSQTTGMPLEQYF. The CDR3 DNA follows: TGTGCCAGCAGCCAAACGACAGGGATGCCTCTAGAGCAGTACTTC.

The rearrangement joins TRBV6-5 to TRBJ2-1, with 11 nucleotides matching TRBD2. CDR3 length: 15 residues. Germline CDR1 is MNHEY and CDR2 is SVGAGI. Losses at the gene ends were 2 bases for V and 10 bases for J; bases not matched to a gene: 7. For the CDR3, the DNA is TGTGCCAGCAGTTACCGCGGGACTAGCGGTGTCGAGCAGTTCTTC. Its translation is CASSYRGTSGVEQFF.

The genes are TRBV5-1 and TRBJ2-7, with 7 bases matching TRBD1. Germline V gene lookup returns CDR1 SGHRS and CDR2 YFSETQ. V shed 1 base, J shed 2 bases, and the junction held 6 bases outside the gene matches. The CDR3 covers 15 residues. DNA of the CDR3: TGCGCCAGCAGCTTGATTCCGACAGGGCCCTACGAGCAGTACTTC. Translation: CASSLIPTGPYEQYF.

The chain carries TRBV27 and TRBJ2-2; TRBD1 matches 8 bases. The germline gives CDR1 MNHEY, CDR2 SMNVEV (reference sequence). V shed 2 bases and J 5 bases; nucleotides not matched to a gene: 7. CDR3 length: 16 residues. CDR3 in DNA: TGTGCCAGCAGTTTAGGGGGCAGGGGGCTAACCGGGGAGCTGTTTTTT. It codes for CASSLGGRGLTGELFF.

The rearrangement links TRBV10-3 to TRBJ2-1; 9 positions agree with TRBD1. The germline V gene has CDR1 ENHRY and CDR2 SYGVKD. J lost 3 bases, V lost 4 bases, and 7 bases had no gene match. CDR3 size: 16 residues. The CDR3 protein is CAISGGQGINYNEQFF. Written as DNA, the CDR3 is TGTGCCATCAGTGGCGGACAGGGGATCAACTACAATGAGCAGTTCTTC.

This clone was recorded only once. This sequence joins TRBV2 and TRBJ1-1; D call uncertain. The V end was cut by 8 bases, the J end by 2 bases, with 18 bases between. Germline V lookup: CDR1 SNHLY, CDR2 FYNNEI. The CDR3 is 15 residues long. CDR3 nucleotides: TGTGCCAGCGCCCCTGAGAACGGAGGTAACACTGAAGCTTTCTTT. Amino acid sequence: CASAPENGGNTEAFF. The full variable domain, completed using reference TRBV2 and TRBJ1-1, is EPEVTQTPSHQVTQMGQEVILRCVPISNHLYFYWYRQILGQKVEFLVSFYNNEISEKSEIFDDQFSVERPDGSNFTLKIRSTKLEDSAMYFCASAPENGGNTEAFFGQGTRLTVV.